A single sample is the source of the 19 T cell receptor beta chains below, sequenced in a study of shared T cell receptors in the human thymus. TCRdb keeps only in-frame clones here, not all; method: immunoSEQ multiplex PCR. The sample yields hundreds of thousands of clones, 70% to 90% seen once. The same sample was also studied in work on human thymus T cells.

Sequenced material: thymocytes. Receptors were obtained from a boy younger than two with a congenital heart defect.

The V and J genes are TRBV4-1 and TRBJ1-1, with 10 bases aligning to TRBD1. CDR3 length equals 19 residues. V was pared by 0 bases and J by 3 bases, with 13 bases of the junction left unmatched. In germline, CDR1 is MGHRA, CDR2 YSYEKL. The CDR3 loop reads CASSQDEGNDRGQDTEAFF. CDR3 in DNA: TGCGCCAGCAGCCAAGATGAAGGTAACGACAGGGGGCAGGACACTGAAGCTTTCTTT.

Only one count was recorded for this clone. V usage is TRBV19 and J usage is TRBJ1-1, with no clear D. The germline V gene has CDR1 LNHDA and CDR2 SQIVND (reference sequence). This CDR3 is 14 amino acids long. Deletions cut 3 bases from V and 0 bases from J, with 8 bases between. CDR3 amino acids: CASSIGEVNTEAFF. DNA for the CDR3: TGTGCCAGTAGTATTGGGGAGGTGAACACTGAAGCTTTCTTT.

V and J are TRBV28 and TRBJ2-1, with unresolved D. In germline, CDR1 is MDHEN, CDR2 SYDVKM. The CDR3 sequence is 13 residues long. V lost 7 bases, J lost 2 bases, and 9 bases lay in between. The CDR3 loop is CASTTRAYNEQFF. In nucleotides, the CDR3 is TGTGCCAGCACTACCCGGGCCTACAATGAGCAGTTCTTC.

This rearrangement joins TRBV6-1 to TRBJ2-7; 9 nucleotides line up with TRBD1. The germline V gene has CDR1 MNHNS and CDR2 SASEGT. This CDR3 has 14 residues. The J segment lost 2 bases and the V segment lost 6 bases, leaving 5 bases of the junction unmatched. The CDR3 DNA sequence: TGTGCCAGCAGCGCCGGGACAGGGCCCTACGAGCAGTACTTC. Translating it yields CASSAGTGPYEQYF.

The chain uses TRBV23-1 and TRBJ2-1, with D perhaps matching TRBD2 (6 bases). TRBV23-1 is treated as an ORF (open reading frame) with a function not yet certain. The CDR3 contains 18 residues. V was shortened by 3 bases and J by 2 bases, with 20 bases between the two germline ends. The CDR3 loop reads CASSHYGEAKKPYNEQFF. CDR3 DNA: TGCGCCAGCAGTCATTACGGGGAGGCAAAAAAACCCTACAATGAGCAGTTCTTC.

On this clone itself: The germline gene is not matched at one end of the junction; a read error may be the cause. This chain connects TRBV27 to TRBJ2-7, with a possible D match to TRBD2 (5 bases). This CDR3 comprises 14 residues. The germline CDR1 and CDR2 sequences are MNHEY and SMNVEV (reference sequence). The CDR3 sequence: CASSRRAGSYGQYF. DNA for the CDR3: TGTGCCAGCAGTAGACGTGCGGGCTCCTACGGGCAGTACTTC.

In the case of this clone: Germline and junction disagree at one end, which may indicate a read error. This sequence joins TRBV5-6 and TRBJ2-2; D may be TRBD1 (7 bases). Germline V lookup: CDR1 SGHDT, CDR2 YYEEEE. This CDR3 has 14 amino acids. CDR3 loop: CASREGQNTGELFF. CDR3 DNA: TGTGCCAGCAGGGAGGGACAGAACACCGGGGAGTTGTTTTTT.

The V call is TRBV5-5, the J call TRBJ2-4; 9 bases agree with TRBD1. The length of the CDR3 is 18 residues. CDR1 and CDR2 from the germline V gene are SGHKS and YYEKEE (reference sequence). The J segment lost 0 bases and the V segment lost 4 bases, leaving 11 bases of the junction unmatched. Here the CDR3 DNA reads TGTGCCAGCAGCCCCGGGACAGGGTCAACCCTAGCCAAAAACATTCAGTACTTC. This gives the protein CASSPGTGSTLAKNIQYF.

This chain joins TRBV6-1 and TRBJ2-7; TRBD2 might be the D (6 bases). The CDR3 totals 15 residues. Germline V gene data show CDR1 as MNHNS and CDR2 as SASEGT. V lost 2 bases and J lost 5, with 16 bases in between. The CDR3 DNA sequence: TGTGCCAGCAGTGAATGGAGGGGCAGGTGGAACGAGCAGTACTTC. Its protein is CASSEWRGRWNEQYF.

The V and J genes are TRBV27 and TRBJ2-3, with D unresolved. V was trimmed by 2 bases and J by 1 base, leaving 10 bases between them. The CDR3 loop spans 15 amino acids. CDR1 is MNHEY, CDR2 SMNVEV, per germline (reference sequence). The CDR3 spells CASSLGQVGTDTQYF. For the CDR3, the DNA is TGTGCCAGCAGTTTAGGGCAGGTGGGCACAGATACGCAGTATTTT.

The chain recombines TRBV7-6 with TRBJ2-7, with 7 bases matching TRBD1. The length of the CDR3 is 14 residues. J was trimmed by 4 bases and V by 5 bases; bases with no gene match: 8. Germline assignment: CDR1 SGHVS and CDR2 FNYEAQ. CDR3 sequence reads: CASSLGQDGYEQYF. The CDR3 nucleotides are TGTGCCAGCAGCCTTGGACAGGACGGATACGAGCAGTACTTC.

V and J are TRBV14 and TRBJ2-3, with D perhaps matching TRBD1 (5 bases). CDR3 length equals 15 residues. V shed 4 bases and J shed 3 bases, with 14 bases lying between them. Looked up from germline, CDR1 is SGHDN and CDR2 is FVKESK. CDR3 residues: CASSRPAQGTDTQYF. The DNA for the CDR3 is TGTGCCAGCAGCCGACCCGCGCAGGGTACAGATACGCAGTATTTT.

DNA of the CDR3: TGTGCCAGCAGCTTGACCCGACTAGCGGGGGGGCCAGCAGATACGCAGTATTTT. This translates into CASSLTRLAGGPADTQYF. This chain joins TRBV5-6 and TRBJ2-3; 14 bases match TRBD2. CDR3 length: 18 amino acids. V shed 1 base, J shed 4 bases, and the junction held 8 bases outside the gene matches. Germline CDR1 SGHDT, CDR2 YYEEEE.

The chain links TRBV28 to TRBJ2-1, with 8 bases fitting TRBD2. The CDR3 runs 18 residues. CDR1 and CDR2 from the germline V gene are MDHEN and SYDVKM. The V segment lost 2 bases and the J segment 8 bases; nucleotides outside the gene matches: 17. This CDR3 reads CASSLILAGGLRQYEQFF. The CDR3 bases are TGTGCCAGCAGTTTAATCCTAGCGGGTGGATTGCGGCAATATGAGCAGTTCTTC.

The rearrangement uses TRBV19 and TRBJ1-2, with TRBD1 identical over 7 bases. The CDR3 consists of 14 residues. From germline, CDR1 is LNHDA and CDR2 SQIVND (reference sequence). Losses at the gene ends were 6 bases for V and 7 bases for J; bases not matched to a gene: 11. The CDR3, as DNA: TGTGCCAGTAGGGATTTTGACAGGGAATGTGGCTACACCTTC. Translated: CASRDFDRECGYTF.

The chain joins TRBV7-9 to TRBJ2-3, with a tentative D call TRBD1 (5 bases). The V and J ends lost 5 bases and 2 bases respectively, with 5 bases between them. Looked up from germline, CDR1 is SEHNR and CDR2 is FQNEAQ (reference sequence). The CDR3 runs to 12 residues. The CDR3 region has the DNA TGTGCCAGCAGCGGGGCCACAGATACGCAGTATTTT. Translating it yields CASSGATDTQYF.

The rearrangement links TRBV9 to TRBJ1-2; D possibly corresponds to TRBD1 (6 bases). Trimming removed 6 bases from V and 4 bases from J, with 13 bases in between. The CDR3 totals 13 residues. The germline CDR1 and CDR2 sequences are SGDLS and YYNGEE. CDR3 nucleotides: TGTGCCAGCAAGGGGGGGGGCGGCTATGGCTACACCTTC. Translating it yields CASKGGGGYGYTF.

V and J are TRBV2 and TRBJ2-7; 7 bases line up with TRBD1. Germline V gene data show CDR1 as SNHLY and CDR2 as FYNNEI. The CDR3 runs 16 residues. The ends lost 3 bases at V and 2 bases at J; junction bases unmatched: 10. This CDR3 is CASSEFRDSEPYEQYF. CDR3 in DNA: TGTGCCAGCAGTGAGTTTCGGGACAGCGAGCCCTACGAGCAGTACTTC.

This clone was seen once. The chain uses TRBV2 and TRBJ2-7; 14 bases match TRBD2. CDR1 SNHLY and CDR2 FYNNEI come from the germline V gene. CDR3 size: 18 residues. V trimming: 2 bases; J trimming: 4 bases; junction bases outside the gene matches: 10. CDR3 amino acids: CASSEIGTSGRGWYEQYF. The CDR3 DNA sequence: TGTGCCAGCAGTGAAATAGGGACTAGCGGGAGAGGTTGGTACGAGCAGTACTTC. The whole variable domain, remainder taken from reference TRBV2 and TRBJ2-7, is EPEVTQTPSHQVTQMGQEVILRCVPISNHLYFYWYRQILGQKVEFLVSFYNNEISEKSEIFDDQFSVERPDGSNFTLKIRSTKLEDSAMYFCASSEIGTSGRGWYEQYFGPGTRLTVT.